Sequencing of this TCR beta chain was carried out in a study of cytomegalovirus exposure and HLA in healthy donors. As concerns this clone: Its antigen is currently unknown.

Germline V gene lookup returns CDR1 LNHDA and CDR2 SQIVND (reference sequence). The CDR3 length is 16 residues. The V end was cut by 7 bases, the J end by 9 bases, with 25 bases between. Vbeta (60) and Jbeta (13) primers were used in the PCR. Generated by immunoSEQ multiplex PCR, the TCRdb table keeps only in-frame clones and is missing some. Of approximately 100,000 clones listed, approximately 76% are singletons. Study-wide results and caveats: Reports indicate that TCR beta sequences accurately predicted the HLA-A and HLA-B alleles of most subjects.

The receptor was isolated from a woman between 50 and 59 years old in good health and CMV-seropositive. The chain links TRBV19 to TRBJ2-4; maybe TRBD1 (7 bases). Sequences were obtained from PBMCs. CDR3 protein: CASTPAGQIPRGIQYF. The DNA for the CDR3 is TGTGCCAGTACCCCGGCGGGACAGATCCCCCGTGGCATTCAGTACTTC.